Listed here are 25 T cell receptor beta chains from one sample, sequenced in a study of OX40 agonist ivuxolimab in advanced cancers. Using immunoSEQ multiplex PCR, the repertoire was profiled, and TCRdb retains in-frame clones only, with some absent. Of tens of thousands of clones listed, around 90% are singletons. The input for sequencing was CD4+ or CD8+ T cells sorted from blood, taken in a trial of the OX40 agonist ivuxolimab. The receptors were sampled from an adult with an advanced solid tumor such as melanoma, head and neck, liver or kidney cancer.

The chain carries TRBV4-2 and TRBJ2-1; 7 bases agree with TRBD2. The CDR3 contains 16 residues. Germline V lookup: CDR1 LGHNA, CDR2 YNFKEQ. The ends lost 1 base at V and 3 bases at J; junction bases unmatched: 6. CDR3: CASSQGLATFYNEQFF. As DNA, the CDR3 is TGTGCCAGCAGCCAAGGACTAGCCACATTCTACAATGAGCAGTTCTTC.

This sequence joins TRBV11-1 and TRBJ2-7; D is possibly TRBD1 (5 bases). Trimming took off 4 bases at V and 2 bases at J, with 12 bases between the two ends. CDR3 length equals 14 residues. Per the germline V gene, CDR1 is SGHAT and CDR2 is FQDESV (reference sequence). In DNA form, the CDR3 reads TGTGCCAGCAGCTCGGACACGAGAGCCTACGAGCAGTACTTC. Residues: CASSSDTRAYEQYF. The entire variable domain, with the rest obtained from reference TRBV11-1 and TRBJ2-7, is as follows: EAEVAQSPRYKITEKSQAVAFWCDPISGHATLYWYRQILGQGPELLVQFQDESVVDDSQLPKDRFSAERLKGVDSTLKIQPAELGDSAMYLCASSSDTRAYEQYFGPGTRLTVT.

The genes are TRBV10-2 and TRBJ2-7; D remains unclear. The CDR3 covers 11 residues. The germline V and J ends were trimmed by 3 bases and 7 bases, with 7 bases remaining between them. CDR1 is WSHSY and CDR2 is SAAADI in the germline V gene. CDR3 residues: CASSERIEQYF. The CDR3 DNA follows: TGCGCCAGCAGTGAACGAATTGAGCAGTACTTC.

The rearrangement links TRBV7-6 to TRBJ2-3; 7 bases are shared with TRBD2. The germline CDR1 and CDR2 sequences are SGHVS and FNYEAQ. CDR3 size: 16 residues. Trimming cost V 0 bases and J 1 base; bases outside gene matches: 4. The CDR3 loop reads CASSLASGLGTDTQYF. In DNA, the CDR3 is TGTGCCAGCAGCTTAGCTAGCGGACTAGGCACAGATACGCAGTATTTT. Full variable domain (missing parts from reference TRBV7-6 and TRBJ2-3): GAGVSQSPRYKVTKRGQDVALRCDPISGHVSLYWYRQALGQGPEFLTYFNYEAQQDKSGLPNDRFSAERPEGSISTLTIQRTEQRDSAMYRCASSLASGLGTDTQYFGPGTRLTVL.

Here the CDR3 reads CASSPTDYEQYF. CDR3 DNA sequence: TGCGCCAGCAGCCCGACAGATTACGAGCAGTACTTC. The V gene is TRBV5-1, the J gene TRBJ2-5, with TRBD1 as a possible D gene (5 bases). The DNA end is more similar to TRBJ2-7, so the J call may be wrong. Germline assignment: CDR1 SGHRS and CDR2 YFSETQ. The CDR3 runs 12 residues.

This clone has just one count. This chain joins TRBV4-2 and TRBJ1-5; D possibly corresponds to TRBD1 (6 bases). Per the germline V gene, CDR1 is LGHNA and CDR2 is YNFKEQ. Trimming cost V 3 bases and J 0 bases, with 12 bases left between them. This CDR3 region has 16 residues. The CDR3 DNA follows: TGTGCCAGCAGCCAGGAACAGGGACTTAGCAATCAGCCCCAGCATTTT. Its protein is CASSQEQGLSNQPQHF.

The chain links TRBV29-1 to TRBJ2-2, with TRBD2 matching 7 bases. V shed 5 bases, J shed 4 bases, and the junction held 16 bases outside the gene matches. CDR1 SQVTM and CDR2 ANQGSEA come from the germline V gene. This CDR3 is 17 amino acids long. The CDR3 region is CSVQAYSELAATGELFF. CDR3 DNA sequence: TGCAGCGTTCAGGCCTACTCCGAGCTAGCGGCCACCGGGGAGCTGTTTTTT.

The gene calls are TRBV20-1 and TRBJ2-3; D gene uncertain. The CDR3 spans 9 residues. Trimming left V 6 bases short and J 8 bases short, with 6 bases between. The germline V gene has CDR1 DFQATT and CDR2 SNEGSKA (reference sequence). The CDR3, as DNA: TGCAGTGCGGAGATTACGCAGTATTTT. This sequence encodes CSAEITQYF.

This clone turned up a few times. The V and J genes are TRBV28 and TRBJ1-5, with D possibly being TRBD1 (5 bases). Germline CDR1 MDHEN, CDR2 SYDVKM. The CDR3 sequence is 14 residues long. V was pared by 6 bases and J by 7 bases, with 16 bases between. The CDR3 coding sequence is TGTGCCAGCAGACCCATCGACAGCGCGCAGCCCCAGCATTTT. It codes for CASRPIDSAQPQHF.

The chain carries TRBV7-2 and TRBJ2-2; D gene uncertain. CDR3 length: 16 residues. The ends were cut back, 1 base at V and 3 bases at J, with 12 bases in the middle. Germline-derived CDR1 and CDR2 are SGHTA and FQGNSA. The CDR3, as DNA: TGTGCCAGCAGCTTAGATTTGGGCCTACACACCGGGGAGCTGTTTTTT. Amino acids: CASSLDLGLHTGELFF.

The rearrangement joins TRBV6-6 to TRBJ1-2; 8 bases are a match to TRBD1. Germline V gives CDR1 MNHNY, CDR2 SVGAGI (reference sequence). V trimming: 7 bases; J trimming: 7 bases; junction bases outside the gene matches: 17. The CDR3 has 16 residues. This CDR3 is CASTYSAGTGAFGYTF. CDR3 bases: TGTGCCAGCACCTATTCCGCCGGGACAGGCGCATTTGGCTACACCTTC.

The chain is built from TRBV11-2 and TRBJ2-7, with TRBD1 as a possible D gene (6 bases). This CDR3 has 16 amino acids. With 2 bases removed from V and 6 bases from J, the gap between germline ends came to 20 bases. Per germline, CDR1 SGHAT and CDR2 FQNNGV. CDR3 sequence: CASSLHEQGRLGEQYF. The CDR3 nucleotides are TGTGCCAGCAGCTTACACGAACAGGGCCGGCTAGGCGAGCAGTACTTC.

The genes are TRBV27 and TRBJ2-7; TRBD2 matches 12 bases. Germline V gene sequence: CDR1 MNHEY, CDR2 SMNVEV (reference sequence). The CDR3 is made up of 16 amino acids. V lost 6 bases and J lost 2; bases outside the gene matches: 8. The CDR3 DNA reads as TGTGCCAGCAGCCCGATACTAGCGGGAGGAACCTACGAGCAGTACTTC. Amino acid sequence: CASSPILAGGTYEQYF.

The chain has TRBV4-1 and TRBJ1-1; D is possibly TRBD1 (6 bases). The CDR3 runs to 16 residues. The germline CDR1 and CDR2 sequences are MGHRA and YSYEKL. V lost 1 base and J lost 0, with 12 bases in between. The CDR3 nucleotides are TGCGCCAGCAGCCAAGTCTGGGACAACATGAACACTGAAGCTTTCTTT. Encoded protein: CASSQVWDNMNTEAFF.

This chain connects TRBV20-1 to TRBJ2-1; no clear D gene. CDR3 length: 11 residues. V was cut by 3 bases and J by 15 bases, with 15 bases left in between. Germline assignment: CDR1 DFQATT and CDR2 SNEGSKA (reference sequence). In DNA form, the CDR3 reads TGCAGTGCTAGGCTCTCAACTCCGGCGTTCTTC. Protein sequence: CSARLSTPAFF.

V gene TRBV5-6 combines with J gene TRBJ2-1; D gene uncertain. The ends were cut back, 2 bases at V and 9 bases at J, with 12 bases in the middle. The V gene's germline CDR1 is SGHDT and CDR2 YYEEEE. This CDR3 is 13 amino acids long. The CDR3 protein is CASSLRRAGEQFF. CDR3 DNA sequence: TGTGCCAGCAGCTTACGTAGGGCTGGTGAGCAGTTCTTC.

CDR3 DNA: TGTGCCAGCAGCTTAGAATGGAGCGGGAGAACCGGGGAGCTGTTTTTT. Amino acids: CASSLEWSGRTGELFF. The rearrangement uses TRBV7-9 and TRBJ2-2, with 8 bases fitting TRBD2. The CDR3 runs 16 residues. CDR1 SEHNR and CDR2 FQNEAQ come from the germline V gene (reference sequence). V dropped 1 base and J dropped 5; count of bases not matched to a gene: 6.

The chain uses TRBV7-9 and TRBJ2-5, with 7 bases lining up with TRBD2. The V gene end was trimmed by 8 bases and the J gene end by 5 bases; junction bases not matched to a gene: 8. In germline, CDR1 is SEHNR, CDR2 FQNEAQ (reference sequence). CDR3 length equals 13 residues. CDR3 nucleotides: TGTGCCAGCCGACTAGCTCCTGGGGAGACCCAGTACTTC. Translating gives CASRLAPGETQYF.

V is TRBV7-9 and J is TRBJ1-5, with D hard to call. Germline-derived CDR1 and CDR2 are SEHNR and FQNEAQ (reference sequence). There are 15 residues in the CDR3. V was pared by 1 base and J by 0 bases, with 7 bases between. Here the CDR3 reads CASSLDGNSNQPQHF. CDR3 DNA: TGTGCCAGCAGCTTAGACGGAAATAGCAATCAGCCCCAGCATTTT.

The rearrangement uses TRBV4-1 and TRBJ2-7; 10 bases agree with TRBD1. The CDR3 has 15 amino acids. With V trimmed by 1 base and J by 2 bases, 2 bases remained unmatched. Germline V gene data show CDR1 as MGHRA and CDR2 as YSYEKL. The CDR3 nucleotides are TGCGCCAGCAGCCAAGCCGGGACAGGGGCCTACGAGCAGTACTTC. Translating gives CASSQAGTGAYEQYF.

CDR3 nucleotides: TGTGCCAGTAGTCCCAGGGACAGGGGAAGATACGAGCAGTACTTC. This encodes CASSPRDRGRYEQYF. V usage is TRBV19 and J usage is TRBJ2-7; 10 nucleotides line up with TRBD1. This CDR3 comprises 15 residues. Trimming took 5 bases from V and 4 from J; bases not matched to a gene: 8. In germline, CDR1 is LNHDA, CDR2 SQIVND (reference sequence).

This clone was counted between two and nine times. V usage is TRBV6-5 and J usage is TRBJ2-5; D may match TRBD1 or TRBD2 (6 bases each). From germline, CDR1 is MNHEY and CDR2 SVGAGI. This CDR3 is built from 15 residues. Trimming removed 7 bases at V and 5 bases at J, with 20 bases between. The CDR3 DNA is TGTGCCAGCAACCCAACGGGGGCGATACGGGAGACCCAGTACTTC. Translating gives CASNPTGAIRETQYF.

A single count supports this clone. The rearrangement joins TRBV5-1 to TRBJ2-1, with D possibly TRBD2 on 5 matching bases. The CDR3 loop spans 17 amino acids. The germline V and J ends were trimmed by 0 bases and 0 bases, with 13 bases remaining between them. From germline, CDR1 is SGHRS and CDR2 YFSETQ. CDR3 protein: CASSLVGMGSSYNEQFF. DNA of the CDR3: TGCGCCAGCAGCTTGGTCGGGATGGGGAGCTCCTACAATGAGCAGTTCTTC.

The chain's CDR3 is CASRDSLGYSNQPQHF. In DNA form, the CDR3 reads TGTGCCAGCCGGGACAGCTTGGGGTATAGCAATCAGCCCCAGCATTTT. The chain links TRBV19 to TRBJ1-5; TRBD1 agrees at 7 bases. The trim removed 9 bases at V and 0 bases at J, leaving 11 bases unmatched. CDR1 and CDR2 (germline): LNHDA, SQIVND (reference sequence). The CDR3 totals 16 residues.

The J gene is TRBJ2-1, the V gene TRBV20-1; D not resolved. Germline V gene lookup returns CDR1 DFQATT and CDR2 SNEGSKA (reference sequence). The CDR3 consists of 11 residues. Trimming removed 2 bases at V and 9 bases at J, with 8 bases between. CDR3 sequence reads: CSARIGIEQFF. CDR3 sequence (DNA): TGCAGTGCTAGAATAGGGATTGAGCAGTTCTTC.